This T cell receptor (beta chain) was profiled in a study of T cell changes during pregnancy in multiple sclerosis. V lost 4 bases and J lost 0; bases outside the gene matches: 10. The CDR3 length is 17 residues. Germline assignment: CDR1 SGHRS and CDR2 YFSETQ. Measured with immunoSEQ multiplex PCR; TCRdb has only the in-frame clones, and not every one. Here the sample spans tens of thousands of clones, about 91% being singletons. J is TRBJ1-5 and V is TRBV5-1, with TRBD1 identical over 7 bases. Material: CD4+ T cells from peripheral blood mononuclear cells, obtained in the first trimester of pregnancy. The clonotype originates from a female donor in good health, enrolled as a control in a pregnancy study. CDR3 loop: CASSPGQALYSNQPQHF. The CDR3 DNA sequence: TGCGCCAGCAGCCCCGGACAGGCCTTGTATAGCAATCAGCCCCAGCATTTT.